The present T cell receptor (beta chain) was sequenced within a study of graft-versus-host responses after intestinal transplantation. This clone was seen a single time. The antigen remains unidentified. From germline, CDR1 is SGHVS and CDR2 FNYEAQ. The CDR3 contains 13 residues. After removal of 5 bases from V and 7 bases from J, the junction contained 6 bases not matched to a gene. TCRdb's table, derived via immunoSEQ multiplex PCR, lists solely in-frame clones and lacks some. The data contain tens of thousands of clones, around 92% of them singletons. The receptor's source is a human donor who received an intestinal transplant. The specimen was unstimulated CD4+ T cells sorted from spleen or lymph node cells, collected before intestinal transplant. The chain is built from TRBV7-6 and TRBJ2-7; 9 nucleotides agree with TRBD1. The CDR3 nucleotides read TGTGCCAGCAGCGAAGGACAGGGGACGGAGCAGTACTTC. Protein: CASSEGQGTEQYF.